This entry lists 8 T cell receptor beta chains sequenced from one sample in a study of Tregs in tolerant kidney transplant recipients. Some clones are missing from TCRdb's copy, which holds only in-frame ones; the method was immunoSEQ multiplex PCR. The repertoire holds about 94,000 clones, with approximately 93% as singletons. The material was CD4+ T cells from blood, obtained before the transplant. The receptors derive from a human donor who received a combined kidney and bone marrow transplant.

The chain carries TRBV10-1 and TRBJ1-1; D ambiguous. V was shortened by 6 bases and J by 3 bases, with 20 bases between the two germline ends. CDR3 length: 16 amino acids. Germline-derived CDR1 and CDR2 are WNHNN and SYGVQD (reference sequence). This CDR3 is CASSNRSPERDTEAFF. CDR3 in DNA: TGCGCCAGCAGCAATCGTAGCCCCGAACGGGACACTGAAGCTTTCTTT.

V gene TRBV19 combines with J gene TRBJ2-1; 7 nucleotides align to TRBD2. Germline V CDR1 and CDR2: LNHDA, SQIVND (reference sequence). The trim removed 3 bases at V and 7 bases at J, leaving 12 bases unmatched. This CDR3 comprises 16 residues. The CDR3 region has the DNA TGTGCCAGTAGTATTAGAGGGAGGGCCGAGGGAAATGAGCAGTTCTTC. Protein: CASSIRGRAEGNEQFF.

The chain recombines TRBV18 with TRBJ1-1, with D maybe TRBD1 (6 bases). Germline CDR1 and CDR2: KGHSH and LQKENI. Trimming removed 2 bases at V and 3 bases at J, with 22 bases between. The length of the CDR3 is 18 residues. The CDR3 spells CASSPTWTFGKGDTEAFF. Written as DNA, the CDR3 is TGTGCCAGCTCACCAACGTGGACCTTTGGGAAGGGGGACACTGAAGCTTTCTTT.

V usage is TRBV7-2 and J usage is TRBJ2-7, with TRBD2 matching over 11 bases. The CDR3 consists of 16 residues. CDR1 is SGHTA and CDR2 is FQGNSA in the germline V gene. V lost 0 bases and J lost 4; bases outside the gene matches: 5. CDR3 amino acids: CASSLATGTSGYEQYF. The CDR3 DNA follows: TGTGCCAGCAGCTTAGCGACGGGGACTAGCGGTTACGAGCAGTACTTC.

This clone appeared a single time. This rearrangement joins TRBV5-1 to TRBJ2-3; 7 positions agree with TRBD2. V was pared by 4 bases and J by 4 bases, with 9 bases of the junction left unmatched. Germline V gene data show CDR1 as SGHRS and CDR2 as YFSETQ. The length of the CDR3 is 15 residues. CDR3 sequence (DNA): TGCGCCAGCAGCATCCGGACTACTAGCGCAGATACGCAGTATTTT. Translated: CASSIRTTSADTQYF.

The chain is built from TRBV2 and TRBJ2-1, with 7 bases matching TRBD1. Per germline, CDR1 SNHLY and CDR2 FYNNEI. Trimming took 6 bases from V and 7 from J; bases not matched to a gene: 12. The CDR3 consists of 15 residues. This CDR3 reads CASRRPRQGMNEQFF. The CDR3 nucleotides read TGTGCCAGCAGACGTCCGAGACAGGGTATGAATGAGCAGTTCTTC.

This chain connects TRBV7-2 to TRBJ2-6; weak D call: TRBD2 (6 bases). The CDR3 is 15 residues long. The V end was cut by 1 base, the J end by 15 bases, with 19 bases between. CDR1 is SGHTA, CDR2 FQGNSA, per germline. The CDR3 region has the DNA TGTGCCAGCAGCTTAGTGTTCTGGGGAGGTCGGGCCCTGACTTTC. This codes for CASSLVFWGGRALTF.

This chain uses TRBV11-2 with TRBJ1-6; D is unclear. The CDR3 contains 14 residues. Germline V gene lookup returns CDR1 SGHAT and CDR2 FQNNGV. Trimming removed 5 bases at V and 7 bases at J, with 12 bases between. The CDR3 here is CASSPVFLNSPLHF. The DNA of the CDR3 is TGTGCCAGCAGCCCAGTATTTTTAAATTCACCCCTCCACTTT.